This T cell receptor beta chain was captured by sequencing in a study of T cells in localized non-small cell lung cancer. Overall study findings and caveats: Adjacent lung had a median around 50 of the 100 largest tumor clones. The highest T cell clonality was in uninvolved adjacent lung, above tumor. Tumor samples were not multi-region, leaving intratumor heterogeneity unexcluded.

On this clone: The antigen remains undetermined.

The CDR3 runs to 14 residues. V was clipped by 5 bases and J by 5 bases; unmatched bases: 3. From germline, CDR1 is SGHVS and CDR2 FNYEAQ. Only in-frame clones appear in the TCRdb table, and some are missing; sequencing was by immunoSEQ multiplex PCR. The repertoire holds 20,000 to 30,000 clones, around 85% seen once, with roughly 6.2% in the top ten. The origin of this receptor is a male donor aged 60 or over with stage II squamous cell lung carcinoma. The genes are TRBV7-6 and TRBJ2-3; 11 bases are a match to TRBD1. Here the sequenced sample was peripheral blood, taken before any cancer treatment. CDR3 DNA sequence: TGTGCCAGCAGCATAGGGACAGGGGGAGATACGCAGTATTTT. It encodes CASSIGTGGDTQYF.